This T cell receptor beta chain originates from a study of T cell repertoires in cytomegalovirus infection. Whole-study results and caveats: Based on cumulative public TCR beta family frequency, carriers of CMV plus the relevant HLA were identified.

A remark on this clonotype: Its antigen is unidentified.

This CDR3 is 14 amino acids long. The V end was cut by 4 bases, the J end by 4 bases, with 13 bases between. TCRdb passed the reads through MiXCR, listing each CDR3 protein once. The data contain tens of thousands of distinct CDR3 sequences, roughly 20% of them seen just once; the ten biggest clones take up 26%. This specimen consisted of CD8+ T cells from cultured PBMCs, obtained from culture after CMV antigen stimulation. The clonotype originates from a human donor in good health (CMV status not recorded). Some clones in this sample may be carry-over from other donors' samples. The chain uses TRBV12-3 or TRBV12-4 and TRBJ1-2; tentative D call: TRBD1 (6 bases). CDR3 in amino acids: CASSYQQGIYGYTF. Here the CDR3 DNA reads TGTGCCAGCAGTTACCAACAGGGAATCTATGGCTACACCTTC.